Presented here are 16 T cell receptor beta chains from one specimen sequenced in a study of blood T cell repertoires in COVID-19 (TCRdb year 2020). Libraries were prepared through the immunoSEQ multiplex PCR assay. TCRdb carries this immuneACCESS record with in-frame sequences only. Its versions omit some clonotypes, under half of them owing to an unresolved V gene in the studies checked, with the rest unexplained. The sample data list about 310,000 clones, and 87% of these were observed just once. 8.5% to 10% of the sample is taken by the ten largest. Sequencing was performed on PBMCs or T cells enriched from blood (not recorded which). These receptor sequences come from a woman between 18 and 29 years old who had recovered from COVID-19.

The chain is built from TRBV5-4 and TRBJ1-3; tentative D call: TRBD1 (6 bases). CDR3 length equals 15 residues. Germline values: CDR1 SGHNT, CDR2 YYREEE (reference sequence). Trimming stripped 2 bases from V and 4 bases from J, with 13 bases between. CDR3 coding DNA: TGTGCCAGCAGCTTTCAGGGGATTTCGGGAAACACCATATATTTT. Translating it yields CASSFQGISGNTIYF.

This clone was found once. The gene calls are TRBV28 and TRBJ2-1, with 7 bases aligning to TRBD2. In germline, CDR1 is MDHEN, CDR2 SYDVKM. The CDR3 sequence is 15 residues long. V trimming: 3 bases; J trimming: 5 bases; junction bases outside the gene matches: 7. The CDR3 here is CASSFPSGVDNEQFF. The CDR3 DNA is TGTGCCAGCAGTTTTCCCAGCGGGGTAGACAATGAGCAGTTCTTC. Full variable domain (missing parts from reference TRBV28 and TRBJ2-1): DVKVTQSSRYLVKRTGEKVFLECVQDMDHENMFWYRQDPGLGLRLIYFSYDVKMKEKGDIPEGYSVSREKKERFSLILESASTNQTSMYLCASSFPSGVDNEQFFGPGTRLTVL.

This clone was seen once. V gene TRBV25-1 combines with J gene TRBJ1-6; D possibly corresponds to TRBD1 (5 bases). CDR1 MGHDK and CDR2 SYGVNS come from the germline V gene. The CDR3 sequence is 14 residues long. V was clipped by 3 bases and J by 7 bases, with 10 bases between them. The CDR3 protein is CASSDNRRNSPLHF. The CDR3 DNA reads as TGTGCCAGCAGTGATAACAGGCGAAATTCACCCCTCCACTTT.

As DNA, the CDR3 is TGCGCCAGCAGCCGAGGGACAGATTATAAAGAAAAACTGTTTTTT. Translated: CASSRGTDYKEKLFF. The V and J genes are TRBV5-1 and TRBJ1-4; 7 bases agree with TRBD1. Germline CDR1 and CDR2: SGHRS and YFSETQ. There are 15 residues in the CDR3. The trim removed 4 bases at V and 8 bases at J, leaving 11 bases unmatched. Together with reference TRBV5-1 and TRBJ1-4, the CDR3 gives the full variable domain: KAGVTQTPRYLIKTRGQQVTLSCSPISGHRSVSWYQQTPGQGLQFLFEYFSETQRNKGNFPGRFSGRQFSNSRSEMNVSTLELGDSALYLCASSRGTDYKEKLFFGSGTQLSVL.

The rearrangement uses TRBV5-6 and TRBJ2-5; D gene ambiguous. The CDR3 sequence is 15 residues long. CDR1 and CDR2 (germline): SGHDT, YYEEEE. Trimming removed 4 bases at V and 0 bases at J, with 13 bases between. Here the CDR3 reads CASSPPILHQETQYF. The CDR3 nucleotides read TGTGCCAGCAGCCCCCCAATCCTACACCAAGAGACCCAGTACTTC.

This clone was observed a few times. The chain uses TRBV29-1 and TRBJ1-2; possible D gene TRBD1, 5 bases. The V and J ends lost 7 bases and 6 bases respectively, with 12 bases between them. This CDR3 spans 11 amino acids. The germline V gene has CDR1 SQVTM and CDR2 ANQGSEA. In nucleotides, the CDR3 is TGCAGCGCCGTCGCAGGGCATGGCTACACCTTC. This gives the protein CSAVAGHGYTF.

V gene TRBV2 combines with J gene TRBJ2-3, with 14 positions matching TRBD2. CDR3 length equals 14 residues. V shed 7 bases, J shed 11 bases, and the junction held 8 bases outside the gene matches. Germline CDR1 reads SNHLY; CDR2 reads FYNNEI. The CDR3 loop is CASMLTSGGGGQYF. CDR3 coding DNA: TGTGCCAGCATGCTGACTAGCGGGGGGGGAGGGCAGTATTTT.

The chain has TRBV3-1 (or the pseudogene TRBV3-2) and TRBJ1-2; a weak D match, TRBD1 (6 bases). The germline CDR1 and CDR2 sequences are LGHDT and YNNKEL (reference sequence). The ends were cut back, 5 bases at V and 4 bases at J, with 11 bases in the middle. The CDR3 is 13 residues long. CDR3 sequence (DNA): TGTGCCAGCAGCTACCAACAGGGCTATGGCTACACCTTC. It yields the protein CASSYQQGYGYTF.

This chain connects TRBV4-3 to TRBJ2-1; 12 bases fit TRBD2. The V and J ends lost 4 bases and 6 bases, in that order; junction bases with no gene match: 4. The germline CDR1 and CDR2 sequences are LGHNA and YSLEER. CDR3 size: 15 residues. The CDR3 DNA is TGCGCCAGCAGCCCTAGCGGGGGGGCGGTCAATGAGCAGTTCTTC. It yields the protein CASSPSGGAVNEQFF.

The rearrangement joins TRBV9 to TRBJ2-2, with TRBD1 as a possible D gene (6 bases). Per germline, CDR1 SGDLS and CDR2 YYNGEE. V was clipped by 0 bases and J by 4 bases, with 16 bases between them. CDR3 size: 17 residues. CDR3 sequence reads: CASSVGLGTSTTGELFF. The CDR3 region has the DNA TGTGCCAGCAGCGTAGGTCTGGGGACATCGACCACCGGGGAGCTGTTTTTT.

CDR3 sequence reads: CASSPTGVEKLFF. The CDR3 region has the DNA TGTGCCAGCAGCCCGACAGGTGTTGAAAAACTGTTTTTT. The V gene is TRBV7-9, the J gene TRBJ1-4; tentatively, D is TRBD1 (6 bases). Trimming removed 5 bases from V and 7 bases from J, with 11 bases in between. The CDR3 runs to 13 residues. The V gene's germline CDR1 is SEHNR and CDR2 FQNEAQ (reference sequence).

This clone was observed a single time. The chain combines TRBV5-1 with TRBJ2-1; 7 positions agree with TRBD2. This CDR3 contains 16 residues. Germline V gene lookup returns CDR1 SGHRS and CDR2 YFSETQ. V shed 2 bases, J shed 2 bases, and the junction held 7 bases outside the gene matches. The CDR3 spells CASSFGGSVTYNEQFF. CDR3 nucleotides: TGCGCCAGCAGCTTTGGCGGGAGTGTAACCTACAATGAGCAGTTCTTC.

The V gene is TRBV7-2, the J gene TRBJ2-2; the match to TRBD2 covers 11 bases. CDR1 SGHTA and CDR2 FQGNSA come from the germline V gene. J was trimmed by 2 bases and V by 1 base; bases with no gene match: 9. The CDR3 covers 19 residues. The CDR3 DNA sequence: TGTGCCAGCAGCTTAGGGGCCCGGGGACTAGCGGCCAACACCGGGGAGCTGTTTTTT. Translated: CASSLGARGLAANTGELFF.

The V gene is TRBV29-1, the J gene TRBJ2-1, with 7 bases matching TRBD1. The CDR3 runs to 15 residues. V was clipped by 4 bases and J by 6 bases; unmatched bases: 12. From germline, CDR1 is SQVTM and CDR2 ANQGSEA. The CDR3 here is CSVVRGQGPFNEQFF. CDR3 DNA: TGCAGCGTTGTAAGGGGGCAGGGCCCTTTCAATGAGCAGTTCTTC.

The V and J genes are TRBV6-2 or TRBV6-3 and TRBJ1-5, with D possibly matching TRBD1 (6 bases). Looked up from germline, CDR1 is MNHEY and CDR2 is SVGEGT. The CDR3 consists of 13 residues. V lost 6 bases, J lost 4 bases, and 10 bases lay in between. The CDR3 nucleotides read TGTGCCAGCAGCTGGACAGAAAATCAGCCCCAGCATTTT. Its protein product is CASSWTENQPQHF.

CDR3 amino acids: CASSAGRGGIHGYTF. The CDR3 DNA reads TGTGCCAGCAGCGCCGGCCGGGGGGGGATCCATGGCTACACCTTC. This sequence joins TRBV9 and TRBJ1-2; a weak D match, TRBD1 (5 bases). Trimming cost V 3 bases and J 6 bases, with 18 bases left between them. There are 15 residues in the CDR3. Per the germline V gene, CDR1 is SGDLS and CDR2 is YYNGEE.